This T cell receptor (beta chain) was captured by sequencing in a study of shared clonotypes between healthy human individuals. Study as a whole: CD4 naive and memory got three plates each, CD8 naive two, CD8 memory one.

Between the trimmed V and J ends, which lost 2 bases and 0 bases, there was a span of 11 bases. Germline loops: CDR1 SGHTA, CDR2 FQGNSA. The CDR3 is made up of 15 amino acids. Clones were sequenced by immunoSEQ multiplex PCR, and TCRdb holds only the in-frame ones, with some missing. The sample holds 2,500,000 or so clones, 85% to 95% seen once. This clone was detected once. Its antigen is still unknown. Points from the study as a whole: In a few donors, about 5% of naive CD4 clonotypes appeared in common.

Splitting of CD4+ cells produced CD45RA+ naive and CD45RA-negative memory subsets. This chain connects TRBV7-2 to TRBJ2-7, with D hard to call. This receptor was obtained from a man younger than 35 in good health. Some clones in this sample may be carry-over from other donors' samples. Sample: naive CD4+ T cells from PBMCs. Indicated subset: CD45RA+ positively selected. CDR3 nucleotide sequence: TGTGCCAGCAGCTTACTGGTCGGCCTCTCCTACGAGCAGTACTTC. Its protein is CASSLLVGLSYEQYF. The entire variable domain, with the rest obtained from reference TRBV7-2 and TRBJ2-7, is as follows: GAGVSQSPSNKVTEKGKDVELRCDPISGHTALYWYRQSLGQGLEFLIYFQGNSAPDKSGLPSDRFSAERTGGSVSTLTIQRTQQEDSAVYLCASSLLVGLSYEQYFGPGTRLTVT.